These 26 T cell receptor beta chains originate from one sample sequenced in a study of CD8 T cells in Susac syndrome. When the RNA was reverse transcribed, random hexamers were used with an input of 0.5 to 1 ug. From the immunoSEQ multiplex PCR reads, TCRdb called clonotypes with MiXCR, one entry per CDR3 protein. The repertoire holds just under 150,000 distinct CDR3 sequences, approximately 95% seen once, with 0.07% to 0.1% in the top ten. Sequencing was carried out using CD4+ T cells from PBMCs. Receptors were obtained from a human donor in good health.

This rearrangement joins TRBV29-1 to TRBJ1-1; D unresolved. The V gene's germline CDR1 is SQVTM and CDR2 ANQGSEA. Deletions cut 5 bases from V and 5 bases from J, with 12 bases between. The CDR3 has 12 residues. CDR3 sequence reads: CSVRGPGTEAFF. In DNA, the CDR3 is TGCAGCGTTCGGGGTCCGGGAACTGAAGCTTTCTTT.

This chain uses TRBV5-1 with TRBJ1-1, with 8 bases fitting TRBD1. From germline, CDR1 is SGHRS and CDR2 YFSETQ. V trimming: 0 bases; J trimming: 5 bases; junction bases outside the gene matches: 6. The CDR3 spans 15 residues. CDR3 region: CASSLEARTGTEAFF. The DNA for the CDR3 is TGCGCCAGCAGCTTGGAGGCCCGGACAGGGACTGAAGCTTTCTTT. The whole variable domain, filled in from reference TRBV5-1 and TRBJ1-1, reads KAGVTQTPRYLIKTRGQQVTLSCSPISGHRSVSWYQQTPGQGLQFLFEYFSETQRNKGNFPGRFSGRQFSNSRSEMNVSTLELGDSALYLCASSLEARTGTEAFFGQGTRLTVV.

This clonotype has just one count. The chain couples TRBV27 to TRBJ2-5; 9 nucleotides match TRBD2. J lost 1 base, V lost 5 bases, and 11 bases had no gene match. The CDR3 covers 17 residues. CDR1 is MNHEY, CDR2 SMNVEV, per germline (reference sequence). CDR3 amino acids: CASSPWTSANSQETQYF. The CDR3 nucleotides read TGTGCCAGCAGTCCATGGACTAGCGCGAATTCCCAAGAGACCCAGTACTTC.

The chain is built from TRBV12-3 or TRBV12-4 and TRBJ1-1; 7 bases are a match to TRBD1. The CDR3 consists of 13 residues. Trimming cost V 5 bases and J 4 bases; bases outside gene matches: 4. CDR3 sequence (DNA): TGTGCCAGCAGTAGACAGGGATCCACTGAAGCTTTCTTT. It yields the protein CASSRQGSTEAFF.

The rearrangement links TRBV20-1 to TRBJ1-2; 10 nucleotides line up with TRBD1. Germline V gene lookup returns CDR1 DFQATT and CDR2 SNEGSKA (reference sequence). The V gene end was trimmed by 5 bases and the J gene end by 4 bases; junction bases not matched to a gene: 13. The CDR3 length is 16 residues. This chain's CDR3 is CSAPLMGQGLTYGYTF. In DNA form, the CDR3 reads TGCAGTGCTCCATTAATGGGACAGGGGCTTACCTATGGCTACACCTTC.

The J gene is TRBJ2-7, the V gene TRBV5-1; D may be TRBD1 or TRBD2 (5 bases each). Per the germline V gene, CDR1 is SGHRS and CDR2 is YFSETQ. The CDR3 spans 14 residues. V lost 0 bases, J lost 5 bases, and 12 bases lay in between. In nucleotides, the CDR3 is TGCGCCAGCAGCTTGGTGGGGGTCTTAAACGAGCAGTACTTC. Residues: CASSLVGVLNEQYF.

The chain carries TRBV5-4 and TRBJ2-5; 7 positions agree with TRBD2. V shed 4 bases and J 2 bases; nucleotides not matched to a gene: 5. The CDR3 has 14 residues. Looked up from germline, CDR1 is SGHNT and CDR2 is YYREEE (reference sequence). DNA for the CDR3: TGTGCCAGCAGCATGCCCGGGGGGCAAGAGACCCAGTACTTC. Translation: CASSMPGGQETQYF.

Turning to this clonotype: The junction departs from germline at one end; a sequencing error may be responsible. The V gene is TRBV28, the J gene TRBJ1-2; 9 nucleotides align to TRBD1. This CDR3 region has 12 residues. The germline CDR1 and CDR2 sequences are MDHEN and SYDVKM. Written as DNA, the CDR3 is TGTGCCAGCAGTCTCCCCGGGACAGGGATTAACTTC. It yields the protein CASSLPGTGINF.

The chain joins TRBV30 to TRBJ1-2, with 8 bases identical to TRBD1. Trimming took 3 bases from V and 8 from J; bases not matched to a gene: 8. Germline V CDR1 and CDR2: GTSNPN, SVGIG (reference sequence). The CDR3 covers 13 residues. For the CDR3, the DNA is TGTGCCTGGAGCGAGGACAGGGCCGGCGGCTACACCTTC. This translates into CAWSEDRAGGYTF.

The chain has TRBV28 and TRBJ2-2, with TRBD1 matching 8 bases. The CDR3 is 15 residues long. Germline V gene data show CDR1 as MDHEN and CDR2 as SYDVKM. Trimming removed 1 base from V and 4 bases from J; junction bases left unmatched: 2. DNA of the CDR3: TGTGCCAGCAGTTTATCAGGGGGCGGCACCGGGGAGCTGTTTTTT. It yields the protein CASSLSGGGTGELFF. The full variable domain, rest sourced from reference TRBV28 and TRBJ2-2, is DVKVTQSSRYLVKRTGEKVFLECVQDMDHENMFWYRQDPGLGLRLIYFSYDVKMKEKGDIPEGYSVSREKKERFSLILESASTNQTSMYLCASSLSGGGTGELFFGEGSRLTVL.

The V call is TRBV12-3 or TRBV12-4, the J call TRBJ2-4; D is ambiguous. The CDR3 contains 14 residues. V was cut by 3 bases and J by 0 bases, with 6 bases left in between. CDR3 DNA sequence: TGTGCCAGCAGTTTCGGTCTAGCCAAAAACATTCAGTACTTC. This translates into CASSFGLAKNIQYF.

The chain combines TRBV24-1 with TRBJ2-2; 9 bases fit TRBD2. The CDR3 contains 17 residues. Germline-derived CDR1 and CDR2 are KGHDR and SFDVKD. V lost 4 bases to trimming and J lost 2 bases; unmatched junction nucleotides: 7. The CDR3 loop reads CATSDPRAGGNTGELFF. As DNA, the CDR3 is TGTGCCACCAGTGACCCAAGAGCGGGAGGTAACACCGGGGAGCTGTTTTTT.

This chain connects TRBV27 to TRBJ2-5; D may correspond to TRBD1 or TRBD2 (5 bases each). V dropped 2 bases and J dropped 1 base, with 8 bases sitting between them. CDR3 length: 14 residues. Looked up from germline, CDR1 is MNHEY and CDR2 is SMNVEV (reference sequence). This CDR3 reads CASSLVGVQETQYF. The CDR3 DNA reads TGTGCCAGCAGTTTAGTGGGGGTCCAAGAGACCCAGTACTTC.

V and J are TRBV30 and TRBJ2-3; 7 positions match TRBD2. The CDR3 is 12 amino acids. Per germline, CDR1 GTSNPN and CDR2 SVGIG (reference sequence). Trimming took 5 bases from V and 9 from J; bases not matched to a gene: 8. CDR3 amino acids: CAWGLLASTQYF. The CDR3 DNA reads TGTGCCTGGGGCCTACTAGCGTCCACGCAGTATTTT.

The rearrangement links TRBV27 to TRBJ1-4; 7 bases line up with TRBD1. J was trimmed by 2 bases and V by 2 bases; bases with no gene match: 5. This CDR3 comprises 16 residues. CDR1 MNHEY and CDR2 SMNVEV come from the germline V gene (reference sequence). The CDR3 is CASSLKQGITNEKLFF. CDR3 bases: TGTGCCAGCAGTTTAAAACAGGGGATCACTAATGAAAAACTGTTTTTT. Combining the CDR3 with reference TRBV27 and TRBJ1-4 gives the whole variable domain EAQVTQNPRYLITVTGKKLTVTCSQNMNHEYMSWYRQDPGLGLRQIYYSMNVEVTDKGDVPEGYKVSRKEKRNFPLILESPSPNQTSLYFCASSLKQGITNEKLFFGSGTQLSVL.

The chain recombines TRBV29-1 with TRBJ1-2; no reliable D call. Trimming removed 0 bases from V and 7 bases from J, with 15 bases in between. The CDR3 sequence is 14 residues long. Germline V gene data show CDR1 as SQVTM and CDR2 as ANQGSEA. CDR3 bases: TGCAGCGTTGAAGAGGCCGGACGCGTCGGTGGCTACACCTTC. Encoded protein: CSVEEAGRVGGYTF. Full variable domain (remainder filled in from reference TRBV29-1 and TRBJ1-2): SAVISQKPSRDICQRGTSLTIQCQVDSQVTMMFWYRQQPGQSLTLIATANQGSEATYESGFVIDKFPISRPNLTFSTLTVSNMSPEDSSIYLCSVEEAGRVGGYTFGSGTRLTVV.

The gene calls are TRBV4-1 and TRBJ1-3; possible D gene TRBD1, 6 bases. V lost 0 bases to trimming and J lost 5 bases, with 17 bases between them. Per the germline V gene, CDR1 is MGHRA and CDR2 is YSYEKL. The CDR3 totals 17 residues. CDR3 DNA: TGCGCCAGCAGCCAAGATAAGACGGGTCAGGGGAGAAACACCATATATTTT. Protein sequence: CASSQDKTGQGRNTIYF.

The V call is TRBV28, the J call TRBJ1-1; D is ambiguous. The V gene lost 5 bases and the J gene lost 5 bases, with 18 bases spanning the gap. The CDR3 contains 15 residues. Germline V gene sequence: CDR1 MDHEN, CDR2 SYDVKM. CDR3 sequence: CASSTGGFGQTEAFF. The CDR3 nucleotides are TGTGCCAGCAGTACTGGTGGGTTTGGTCAGACTGAAGCTTTCTTT.

The CDR3 coding sequence is TGCGGGTTCCAGGGAGTCACCTACAATGAGCAGTTCTTC. Encoded protein: CGFQGVTYNEQFF. The chain carries TRBV20-1 and TRBJ2-1; D assignment may be TRBD1 or TRBD2 (5 bases each). Germline loops: CDR1 DFQATT, CDR2 SNEGSKA (reference sequence). CDR3 size: 13 residues.

This clonotype appeared once. The rearrangement joins TRBV5-4 to TRBJ1-1, with D tentatively TRBD1 (5 bases). CDR1 is SGHNT and CDR2 is YYREEE in the germline V gene (reference sequence). Trimming cost V 2 bases and J 5 bases, with 10 bases left between them. The CDR3 length is 13 residues. In DNA, the CDR3 is TGTGCCAGCAGCTTTGGGGGAAAAACTGAAGCTTTCTTT. It yields the protein CASSFGGKTEAFF.

There are a few counts of this clonotype. The chain couples TRBV7-9 to TRBJ2-5, with TRBD2 matching 8 bases. The CDR3 has 13 residues. Germline assignment: CDR1 SEHNR and CDR2 FQNEAQ (reference sequence). V lost 3 bases, J lost 5 bases, and 2 bases stayed unmatched. DNA for the CDR3: TGTGCCAGCAGCTTGGGCGGGGGGGAGACCCAGTACTTC. It is translated as CASSLGGGETQYF.

V and J are TRBV4-1 and TRBJ1-2, with TRBD1 as a possible D gene (6 bases). Deletions cut 0 bases from V and 2 bases from J, with 16 bases between. The CDR3 loop spans 17 amino acids. Germline CDR1 and CDR2: MGHRA and YSYEKL. The CDR3 region is CASSQEGIFGQNYGYTF. The CDR3, as DNA: TGCGCCAGCAGCCAAGAAGGGATTTTCGGACAGAACTATGGCTACACCTTC.

The V call is TRBV12-3 or TRBV12-4, the J call TRBJ2-1; 7 positions agree with TRBD1. V trimming: 6 bases; J trimming: 10 bases; junction bases outside the gene matches: 12. The CDR3 has 14 amino acids. The CDR3 DNA sequence: TGTGCCAGCAGCCATACCCGACAGGGCGAGGAGCAGTTCTTC. It translates to CASSHTRQGEEQFF.

This clonotype was observed once. The DNA for the CDR3 is TGCGCCAGCAGCTTGACGGGGGTTTTGACTGAAGCTTTCTTT. The encoded protein is CASSLTGVLTEAFF. This chain uses TRBV5-1 with TRBJ1-1; D might be TRBD1 (5 bases). The CDR3 runs to 14 residues. Germline-derived CDR1 and CDR2 are SGHRS and YFSETQ. Trimming left V 1 base short and J 5 bases short, with 12 bases between.

V and J are TRBV30 and TRBJ2-7, with D unresolved. CDR1 and CDR2 (germline): GTSNPN, SVGIG (reference sequence). V lost 2 bases and J lost 2, with 13 bases in between. The CDR3 is 14 amino acids. The CDR3, as DNA: TGTGCCTGGAGTTCCCACTACGAACCCTACGAGCAGTACTTC. Protein product: CAWSSHYEPYEQYF.

The chain uses TRBV2 and TRBJ2-5, with 7 nucleotides matching TRBD2. The germline CDR1 and CDR2 sequences are SNHLY and FYNNEI. This CDR3 comprises 15 residues. J lost 2 bases, V lost 6 bases, and 9 bases had no gene match. The CDR3 DNA reads TGTGCCAGCAGAGACCGGCTAGCGGTTCAAGAGACCCAGTACTTC. This gives the protein CASRDRLAVQETQYF. Full variable domain (remainder filled in from reference TRBV2 and TRBJ2-5): EPEVTQTPSHQVTQMGQEVILRCVPISNHLYFYWYRQILGQKVEFLVSFYNNEISEKSEIFDDQFSVERPDGSNFTLKIRSTKLEDSAMYFCASRDRLAVQETQYFGPGTRLLVL.